The clone carrying this T cell receptor beta chain was seen a handful of times. This CDR3 comprises 11 residues. Trimming removed 6 bases at V and 6 bases at J, with 8 bases between. From germline, CDR1 is DFQATT and CDR2 SNEGSKA (reference sequence). Uncontrolled infection, other autoimmune disease, pregnancy or lactation excluded patients. This record belongs to a study of T cells in Graves' hyperthyroidism and ophthalmopathy. RNA transcripts yielded amplified TCR beta CDR3 regions. The TCR CDR3 was amplified in a first-round RT-PCR using the HTBI primer set. TCRdb reprocessed the multiplex PCR reads with MiXCR, giving one entry per CDR3 protein. The sample includes roughly 750,000 distinct CDR3 sequences, about 16% seen only once; the top ten take around 8%.

V and J are TRBV20-1 and TRBJ2-2; D uncertain. The receptor comes from a man between 18 and 35 years old with Graves' hyperthyroidism. Sequenced sample: blood. The CDR3: CSAPTAGELFF. In DNA, the CDR3 is TGCAGTGCCCCCACGGCCGGGGAGCTGTTTTTT.